The next 14 T cell receptor beta chains were all read from a single sample in a study of Ad26.COV2.S vaccination and SARS-CoV-2 variants (dated by TCRdb to about 2021). Library preparation was by the immunoSEQ multiplex PCR assay. Here the immuneACCESS table is served through TCRdb, limited to in-frame sequences with V and J called. Missing clones are a known gap in these copies; in checked studies unresolved V genes cover under half, and the rest lacks a known reason. Across this sample there are about 430,000 clones, with around 90% seen only once. Of the sample, 10% to 15% is held by the ten largest clones. This specimen's treatment or condition label, interpreted: 15 to 20 received Ad26.COV2.S at low or high dose, single or two shots; several received placebo; per-sample allocation not given. Repertoires of vaccine and placebo recipients were sequenced from samples collected on day 63 after the first injection.

Sequenced here: peripheral blood, sampled in a trial of Ad26.COV2.S vaccine versus placebo. These receptors all stem from a person between 18 and 65 years old who received the Ad26.COV2.S COVID-19 vaccine or a placebo.

As DNA, the CDR3 is TGTGCCAGCAGTGATGAGGCAGGGGGCTTGACTAATGAAAAACTGTTTTTT. Its protein is CASSDEAGGLTNEKLFF. V is TRBV2 and J is TRBJ1-4; 8 positions agree with TRBD1. CDR3 length: 17 amino acids. The V and J ends lost 3 bases and 2 bases, in that order; junction bases with no gene match: 8. Germline lookup yields CDR1 SNHLY and CDR2 FYNNEI.

This chain connects TRBV5-1 to TRBJ2-5, with D uncertain. This CDR3 has 14 residues. The V end was cut by 4 bases, the J end by 2 bases, with 12 bases between. Germline V CDR1 and CDR2: SGHRS, YFSETQ. The CDR3 is CASSPSGGQETQYF. The CDR3, as DNA: TGCGCCAGCAGCCCGTCGGGCGGTCAAGAGACCCAGTACTTC.

V and J are TRBV7-9 and TRBJ2-1; a possible D gene is TRBD2 (6 bases). Looked up from germline, CDR1 is SEHNR and CDR2 is FQNEAQ (reference sequence). This CDR3 spans 15 amino acids. Trimming shortened V by 4 bases and J by 4 bases, and 14 bases separated the two germline ends. The CDR3 is CASSYRDSTYNEQFF. The DNA of the CDR3 is TGTGCCAGCAGCTACCGGGACTCAACTTACAATGAGCAGTTCTTC. The whole variable domain, remainder taken from reference TRBV7-9 and TRBJ2-1, is DTGVSQNPRHKITKRGQNVTFRCDPISEHNRLYWYRQTLGQGPEFLTYFQNEAQLEKSRLLSDRFSAERPKGSFSTLEIQRTEQGDSAMYLCASSYRDSTYNEQFFGPGTRLTVL.

V gene TRBV5-6 combines with J gene TRBJ2-5; D gene ambiguous. V gave up 4 bases and J gave up 3 bases, with 16 bases separating them. Germline lookup yields CDR1 SGHDT and CDR2 YYEEEE. This CDR3 contains 15 residues. The CDR3 region has the DNA TGTGCCAGCAGCGATAACAAATCACTAAAAGAGACCCAGTACTTC. As protein: CASSDNKSLKETQYF.

The chain carries TRBV10-1 and TRBJ1-6; D not resolved. CDR3 size: 15 residues. Germline V CDR1 and CDR2: WNHNN, SYGVQD (reference sequence). V was trimmed by 4 bases and J by 5 bases, leaving 12 bases between them. The CDR3 region is CASSVRAGHNSPLHF. The CDR3 DNA follows: TGCGCCAGCAGTGTGCGGGCAGGCCATAATTCACCCCTCCACTTT.

V and J are TRBV2 and TRBJ2-1; unclear D gene. CDR1 and CDR2 (germline): SNHLY, FYNNEI. CDR3 length equals 12 residues. Deletions cut 7 bases from V and 2 bases from J, with 6 bases between. CDR3 sequence: CASTRTYNEQFF. As DNA, the CDR3 is TGTGCCAGCACTCGAACCTACAATGAGCAGTTCTTC.

The CDR3 is CASSSWDGTYEQYF. The CDR3, as DNA: TGTGCCAGTAGTAGCTGGGACGGAACCTACGAGCAGTACTTC. V is TRBV19 and J is TRBJ2-7; D possibly uses TRBD1 or TRBD2 (5 bases each). CDR3 length equals 14 residues. Trimming shortened V by 4 bases and J by 2 bases, and 12 bases separated the two germline ends. Germline-derived CDR1 and CDR2 are LNHDA and SQIVND (reference sequence).

The chain joins TRBV30 to TRBJ1-2; D is ambiguous. CDR3 length equals 12 residues. The V gene's germline CDR1 is GTSNPN and CDR2 SVGIG (reference sequence). Trimming pared 2 bases from V and 5 bases from J, leaving 9 bases between. CDR3 in amino acids: CAWSIGDYGYTF. The CDR3 nucleotides read TGTGCCTGGAGTATCGGGGATTATGGCTACACCTTC. The full variable domain, with the rest looked up from reference TRBV30 and TRBJ1-2, is SQTIHQWPATLVQPVGSPLSLECTVEGTSNPNLYWYRQAAGRGLQLLFYSVGIGQISSEVPQNLSASRPQDRQFILSSKKLLLSDSGFYLCAWSIGDYGYTFGSGTRLTVV.

The rearrangement links TRBV7-9 to TRBJ1-1; D not resolved. This CDR3 is built from 14 residues. Germline V CDR1 and CDR2: SEHNR, FQNEAQ (reference sequence). V was cut by 6 bases and J by 8 bases, with 19 bases left in between. This CDR3 reads CASSRVLNRGEAFF. The CDR3 DNA sequence: TGTGCCAGCAGTAGGGTCCTAAACCGGGGAGAAGCTTTCTTT.

The chain joins TRBV7-2 to TRBJ2-2; D unclear. From germline, CDR1 is SGHTA and CDR2 FQGNSA. V was shortened by 1 base and J by 9 bases, with 12 bases between the two germline ends. This CDR3 contains 14 residues. As DNA, the CDR3 is TGTGCCAGCAGCTTAGTCATGGGCAGGAGGGAGCTGTTTTTT. This encodes CASSLVMGRRELFF.

J is TRBJ2-1 and V is TRBV28; D unresolved. Germline CDR1 MDHEN, CDR2 SYDVKM. The CDR3 has 12 residues. V dropped 2 bases and J dropped 8 bases, with 7 bases sitting between them. The chain's CDR3 is CASSLTIDEQFF. The CDR3 nucleotides are TGTGCCAGCAGTTTAACGATAGATGAGCAGTTCTTC.

This clone has just one count. The chain couples TRBV6-1 to TRBJ1-5; D is possibly TRBD1 (5 bases). The CDR3 contains 15 residues. Per the germline V gene, CDR1 is MNHNS and CDR2 is SASEGT. Between the trimmed V and J ends, which lost 0 bases and 7 bases, there was a span of 13 bases. The CDR3 nucleotides read TGTGCCAGCAGTGAAGCATGGGGGGAGGGGCAGCCCCAGCATTTT. Translating it yields CASSEAWGEGQPQHF.

The genes are TRBV5-5 and TRBJ2-3, with D uncertain. V lost 2 bases, J lost 0 bases, and 10 bases lay in between. This CDR3 has 15 residues. Germline values: CDR1 SGHKS, CDR2 YYEKEE (reference sequence). CDR3 in amino acids: CASSFTEDSTDTQYF. CDR3 nucleotides: TGTGCCAGCAGCTTTACAGAGGACAGCACAGATACGCAGTATTTT.

CDR3 region: CASSLSLKGEQYF. CDR3 nucleotide sequence: TGTGCCAGCAGCTTATCTCTAAAGGGCGAGCAGTACTTC. The chain combines TRBV7-9 with TRBJ2-7, with D unresolved. The CDR3 runs to 13 residues. The V gene lost 2 bases and the J gene lost 6 bases, with 11 bases spanning the gap. Germline V lookup: CDR1 SEHNR, CDR2 FQNEAQ (reference sequence).